Below, 24 T cell receptor beta chains from the same sample are listed, as sequenced in a study of T cell clonality in common variable immunodeficiency. Broader study findings: Reportedly, TCR beta sequences from common variable immunodeficiency showed fewer deletions and N-nucleotide insertions.

The protocol was immunoSEQ multiplex PCR, while the TCRdb copy is restricted to in-frame clones and leaves out a portion. This repertoire holds roughly 32,000 clones, and none appear only once. Their antigen targets remain unknown. Specimen: peripheral blood mononuclear cells. Source of these receptors: a human donor with common variable immunodeficiency.

This clone has only a few counts. The observed sequence ends 3 residues before the CDR3 terminus, with the missing tail filled in from the germline J gene. The chain carries TRBV13 and TRBJ1-2; no firm D call. The V gene's germline CDR1 is PRHDT and CDR2 FYEKMQ (reference sequence). V lost 2 bases and J 2 bases, leaving 6 bases between the germline ends. There are 13 residues in the CDR3. The CDR3 spells CASSLTGNYGYTF. Partial CDR3 DNA: TGTGCCAGCAGCTTAACCGGGAACTATGGC.

Note on this clone: The CDR3 end lies 3 residues beyond the end of the read and is filled in from the germline J gene. This rearrangement joins TRBV18 to TRBJ2-5; 8 bases map to TRBD2. Germline V gene data show CDR1 as KGHSH and CDR2 as LQKENI. CDR3 length: 17 amino acids. Germline trimming cut 2 bases from V and 2 bases from J; bases unmatched to any gene: 10. Partial CDR3 DNA: TGTGCCAGCTCACCAACCCTCCTGGGACTAGGGCAAGAGACC. Translated: CASSPTLLGLGQET. The complete CDR3 protein is CASSPTLLGLGQETQYF.

A remark on this clone: The read ends 3 residues shy of where the CDR3 ends; the end is completed using the germline J gene. This chain uses TRBV7-9 with TRBJ1-2, with D perhaps TRBD1 (5 bases). This CDR3 spans 15 amino acids. Germline values: CDR1 SEHNR, CDR2 FQNEAQ (reference sequence). The germline V and J ends were trimmed by 5 bases and 2 bases, with 15 bases remaining between them. CDR3 loop: CASSVQGIRNYGYTF. The CDR3 bases that were read are TGTGCCAGCAGCGTTCAGGGAATCCGGAACTATGGC.

This clone has at least ten counts. The CDR3 goes on 3 residues after the read ends, and that part is filled in from the germline J gene. Distinct nucleotide sequences in the sample also encode this CDR3. The chain joins TRBV6-1 to TRBJ1-2, with TRBD1 matching over 7 bases. V shed 1 base and J 6 bases; nucleotides not matched to a gene: 5. Germline-derived CDR1 and CDR2 are MNHNS and SASEGT. The CDR3 spans 14 residues. CDR3 sequence: CASSEVNTGDGYTF. The part of the CDR3 DNA that was read is TGTGCCAGCAGTGAAGTGAATACAGGGGATGGC.

A word on this clone: The read ends 3 residues shy of where the CDR3 ends; the end is completed using the germline J gene. J is TRBJ2-7 and V is TRBV30, with D perhaps matching TRBD2 (6 bases). V lost 3 bases to trimming and J lost 3 bases, with 9 bases between them. CDR1 and CDR2 from the germline V gene are GTSNPN and SVGIG (reference sequence). The CDR3 covers 12 residues. The chain's CDR3 is CAWSRGVYEQYF. The covered CDR3 bases are TGTGCCTGGAGCCGCGGGGTCTACGAG.

This clone was seen repeatedly, ten times or more. The read finishes 3 residues shy of the CDR3 end, and the germline J gene is used to complete it. The V gene is TRBV7-2, the J gene TRBJ2-7, with 10 bases that match TRBD2. The CDR3 length is 15 residues. Germline V gene lookup returns CDR1 SGHTA and CDR2 FQGNSA. Trimming at V came to 5 bases and at J to 6 bases, leaving 10 bases not matched to a gene. Here the CDR3 reads CASSLGTSVLTEQYF. The DNA read from the CDR3 is TGTGCCAGCAGCCTCGGGACTAGCGTATTGACCGAG.

Worth noting for this clone: The read is 3 residues too short to cover the CDR3 end, so that end is filled in from the germline J gene. The chain is built from TRBV7-9 and TRBJ2-1, with 8 positions matching TRBD1. J lost 6 bases, V lost 5 bases, and 9 bases had no gene match. The germline V gene encodes CDR1 SEHNR and CDR2 FQNEAQ (reference sequence). This CDR3 is built from 15 residues. CDR3 protein: CASSPPGTGANEQFF. CDR3 DNA, as far as it was read: TGTGCCAGCAGCCCACCCGGGACAGGTGCCAATGAG.

This clone has only a few counts. The sequenced fragment ends 3 residues before the CDR3 boundary, so the rest is inferred from the germline J gene. J is TRBJ2-7 and V is TRBV5-1, with 8 bases fitting TRBD1. J gave up 0 bases and V 8 bases, and 10 bases lay outside the gene matches. Germline CDR1 is SGHRS and CDR2 is YFSETQ. The CDR3 is 15 residues long. The covered CDR3 bases are TGCGCCAGTAGCCCCATAACAGGGGGCTCCTACGAG. Protein sequence: CASSPITGGSYE. The CDR3 in its entirety is CASSPITGGSYEQYF.

This clone was found a few times. The read gets to within 3 residues of the CDR3 end, and the germline J gene fills in the rest. The rearrangement uses TRBV19 and TRBJ1-6, with D tentatively TRBD1 (6 bases). The CDR3 runs to 13 residues. Germline CDR1 and CDR2: LNHDA and SQIVND (reference sequence). The ends were cut back, 3 bases at V and 10 bases at J, with 10 bases in the middle. CDR3 DNA, as far as it was read: TGTGCCAGTAGTATCAGGGGCCCATCACCC. Encoded protein: CASSIRGPSP. The entire CDR3 reads CASSIRGPSPLHF.

About this clone itself: Coverage ceases 3 residues before the CDR3 finishes, and the germline J gene fills in the end. This chain joins TRBV7-2 and TRBJ2-7, with TRBD2 as a possible D gene (5 bases). V was cut by 3 bases and J by 3 bases, with 15 bases left in between. The CDR3 covers 15 residues. In germline, CDR1 is SGHTA, CDR2 FQGNSA. The CDR3 protein is CASSLEAVLYYEQYF. Incomplete CDR3 DNA: TGTGCCAGCAGCTTGGAAGCGGTCCTCTACTACGAG. Supplemented by reference TRBV7-2 and TRBJ2-7, the full variable domain reads GAGVSQSPSNKVTEKGKDVELRCDPISGHTALYWYRQSLGQGLEFLIYFQGNSAPDKSGLPSDRFSAERTGGSVSTLTIQRTQQEDSAVYLCASSLEAVLYYEQYFGPGTRLTVT.

This clone was counted at least ten times. Incomplete CDR3 DNA: TGTGCCAGCAGCCCCCTTAGTTATGAG. Translated: CASSPLSYE. The entire CDR3 protein is CASSPLSYEQFF. The chain combines TRBV9 with TRBJ2-1; D uncertain. Read data end 3 residues before the CDR3 end; the end is taken from the germline J gene. V lost 4 bases and J lost 8, with 10 bases in between. Germline V lookup: CDR1 SGDLS, CDR2 YYNGEE. There are 12 residues in the CDR3.

This clone was seen many times. The read terminates 3 residues before the CDR3 end, so the remaining end is supplied by the germline J gene. This chain joins TRBV9 and TRBJ2-7; D may be TRBD2 (6 bases). V was shortened by 0 bases and J by 5 bases, with 15 bases between the two germline ends. The CDR3 length is 15 residues. CDR1 is SGDLS, CDR2 YYNGEE, per germline. The CDR3 sequence is CASSVEEGQGHEQYF. Partial CDR3 DNA: TGTGCCAGCAGCGTAGAGGAGGGGCAGGGCCACGAG.

This clone has only a few counts. Read data end 3 residues before the CDR3 end; the end is taken from the germline J gene. V gene TRBV19 combines with J gene TRBJ1-1; D is unclear. Germline V CDR1 and CDR2: LNHDA, SQIVND (reference sequence). The V and J ends lost 7 bases and 1 base respectively, with 10 bases between them. There are 13 residues in the CDR3. The sequenced CDR3 bases are TGTGCCAGTAACTGGGCTACGAACACTGAA. This translates into CASNWATNTE. In full, the CDR3 is CASNWATNTEAFF.

This clone showed up just a few times. The sequenced fragment ends 3 residues before the CDR3 boundary, so the rest is inferred from the germline J gene. This sequence joins TRBV19 and TRBJ2-5; possible D gene TRBD1, 6 bases. V lost 5 bases to trimming and J lost 4 bases, with 11 bases between them. The CDR3 totals 13 residues. Germline V CDR1 and CDR2: LNHDA, SQIVND (reference sequence). The part of the CDR3 DNA that was read is TGTGCCAGTAGTGTTACAGGGACAGAGACC. This encodes CASSVTGTET. Given in full, the CDR3 is CASSVTGTETQYF.

This clone was observed many times. Coverage ceases 3 residues before the CDR3 finishes, and the germline J gene fills in the end. The chain combines TRBV7-3 with TRBJ2-1; 9 nucleotides agree with TRBD2. The germline V gene has CDR1 SGHTA and CDR2 FQGTGA. The CDR3 has 16 amino acids. Losses at the gene ends were 0 bases for V and 9 bases for J; bases not matched to a gene: 9. Incomplete CDR3 DNA: TGTGCCAGCAGCTTAACCCAAGGCGGGAGGGAGGGTGAG. Translated, it gives CASSLTQGGREGE. The entire CDR3 sequence reads CASSLTQGGREGEQFF.

This clone was picked up a small number of times. Read sequence stops 3 residues before the CDR3 end, and the germline J gene provides the missing end. The chain is built from TRBV5-1 and TRBJ2-5; possible D gene TRBD1, 5 bases. This CDR3 comprises 15 residues. Deletions cut 0 bases from V and 4 bases from J, with 13 bases between. Germline assignment: CDR1 SGHRS and CDR2 YFSETQ. The part of the CDR3 DNA that was read is TGCGCCAGCAGCTTGGTATCAGGGATTCGAGAGACC. This sequence encodes CASSLVSGIRET. The whole CDR3 reads CASSLVSGIRETQYF.

This clone was detected a few times. The read halts 3 residues ahead of the CDR3 end, with the missing end drawn from the germline J gene. The chain employs TRBV7-9 and TRBJ2-7; possibly TRBD1 for D (5 bases). Germline V gene sequence: CDR1 SEHNR, CDR2 FQNEAQ (reference sequence). The CDR3 runs 12 residues. V was pared by 3 bases and J by 3 bases, with 6 bases between. The part of the CDR3 DNA that was read is TGTGCCAGCAGCTTTGACAGCTACGAG. Translating it yields CASSFDSYE. The complete CDR3 sequence is CASSFDSYEQYF.

In its sample, this clone was seen many times. The observed sequence ends 3 residues before the CDR3 terminus, with the missing tail filled in from the germline J gene. This sequence joins TRBV19 and TRBJ1-1; 9 positions match TRBD1. The CDR3 runs 14 residues. CDR1 is LNHDA, CDR2 SQIVND, per germline (reference sequence). Trimming at V came to 4 bases and at J to 0 bases, leaving 0 bases not matched to a gene. The covered CDR3 bases are TGTGCCAGTAGTAGGACAGGGGTGAACACTGAA. It translates to CASSRTGVNTE. The CDR3, in full, reads CASSRTGVNTEAFF.

This clone occurred many times. The read terminates 3 residues ahead of where the CDR3 ends, so the germline J gene completes it. V is TRBV10-3 and J is TRBJ2-5; D not certain. This CDR3 spans 12 amino acids. Looked up from germline, CDR1 is ENHRY and CDR2 is SYGVKD. The V end lost 3 bases, the J end lost 1 base, and 3 bases lay between the germline ends. CDR3 bases read: TGTGCCATCAGTGACGGCCAAGAGACC. Translated, it gives CAISDGQET. The full CDR3 protein reads CAISDGQETQYF.

This clone was observed many times. From the germline J gene comes the end of the CDR3, since the read stops 3 residues before it. The chain recombines TRBV10-3 with TRBJ2-5; TRBD2 agrees at 8 bases. CDR3 size: 14 residues. Germline V gene data show CDR1 as ENHRY and CDR2 as SYGVKD. V dropped 8 bases and J dropped 3; count of bases not matched to a gene: 8. The part of the CDR3 DNA that was read is TGTGCCATCCGTGGTAGCGGGACGAAAGAGACC. This encodes CAIRGSGTKET. Given in full, the CDR3 is CAIRGSGTKETQYF.

This clone has more than one count but fewer than ten. The read stops 3 residues short of the end of the CDR3; the missing end is completed from the germline J gene. The genes are TRBV5-4 and TRBJ2-1, with 10 bases that match TRBD2. The CDR3 is 15 amino acids. V lost 4 bases, J lost 5 bases, and 6 bases stayed unmatched. Germline CDR1 SGHNT, CDR2 YYREEE (reference sequence). Partial CDR3 DNA: TGTGCCAGCAGCCGGACTAGCGGATTACACAATGAG. Protein product: CASSRTSGLHNE. From start to end, the CDR3 is CASSRTSGLHNEQFF.

This clone showed up just a few times. The read ends 3 residues shy of where the CDR3 ends; the end is completed using the germline J gene. The rearrangement uses TRBV6-2 or TRBV6-3 and TRBJ1-4; D remains unclear. The germline gives CDR1 MNHEY, CDR2 SVGEGT. The V gene lost 6 bases and the J gene lost 8 bases, with 10 bases spanning the gap. The CDR3 has 12 residues. The CDR3 loop is CASSDPGEKLFF. The CDR3 bases that were read are TGTGCCAGCAGCGACCCAGGCGAAAAA.

This clone appeared many times. The read finishes 3 residues shy of the CDR3 end, and the germline J gene is used to complete it. This chain joins TRBV5-4 and TRBJ2-1, with TRBD2 matching over 8 bases. From germline, CDR1 is SGHNT and CDR2 YYREEE (reference sequence). The CDR3 runs 14 residues. Unmatched junction bases numbered 6, after V lost 2 bases and J lost 8 bases. The part of the CDR3 DNA that was read is TGTGCCAGCAGCTTCCGCGGGAGGCAGTATGAG. This gives the protein CASSFRGRQYE. The CDR3 reads in full as CASSFRGRQYEQFF.

This clone appeared a few times. The read falls 3 residues short of the CDR3 end, and the missing part is taken from the germline J gene. V is TRBV10-2 and J is TRBJ2-1; perhaps TRBD2 as D (6 bases). Trimming pared 8 bases from V and 0 bases from J, leaving 14 bases between. CDR1 is WSHSY, CDR2 SAAADI, per germline. CDR3 length equals 15 residues. CDR3 DNA (partial): TGCGCCAGCGGACCTAGCGCTCCCTCCTACAATGAG. Amino acids: CASGPSAPSYNE. Given in full, the CDR3 is CASGPSAPSYNEQFF.